Following are 21 T cell receptor beta chains from one sample sequenced in a study of ipilimumab plus nivolumab after autologous stem cell transplantation. Clones were sequenced by immunoSEQ multiplex PCR, and TCRdb holds only the in-frame ones, with some missing. Among 37,000 or so clones, 92% were seen once, and the ten largest hold approximately 0.92%. Sequenced material: PBMCs, taken in a trial of ipilimumab plus nivolumab as post-transplant consolidation. These receptors came from a male donor with multiple myeloma.

This rearrangement joins TRBV7-9 to TRBJ2-6, with 8 bases matching TRBD1. This CDR3 comprises 17 residues. CDR1 and CDR2 (germline): SEHNR, FQNEAQ (reference sequence). V was pared by 7 bases and J by 0 bases, with 8 bases of the junction left unmatched. CDR3 region: CASISWDRSSGANVLTF. DNA for the CDR3: TGTGCCAGCATTTCTTGGGACAGGAGCTCTGGGGCCAACGTCCTGACTTTC.

This chain uses TRBV29-1 with TRBJ2-5; D is undetermined. Trimming stripped 8 bases from V and 2 bases from J, with 9 bases between. The V gene's germline CDR1 is SQVTM and CDR2 ANQGSEA. CDR3 size: 11 residues. In DNA, the CDR3 is TGCAGCCCTCAAATACAAGAGACCCAGTACTTC. Translation gives CSPQIQETQYF.

V usage is TRBV30 and J usage is TRBJ1-6; D remains unclear. The germline V and J ends were trimmed by 1 base and 7 bases, with 8 bases remaining between them. Germline V gene data show CDR1 as GTSNPN and CDR2 as SVGIG (reference sequence). CDR3 length: 13 amino acids. CDR3: CAWSGQSNSPLHF. CDR3 nucleotides: TGTGCCTGGAGTGGACAATCGAATTCACCCCTCCACTTT.

This chain joins TRBV12-5 and TRBJ2-7, with D unclear. Looked up from germline, CDR1 is LGHNT and CDR2 is FRNRAP. The CDR3 covers 15 residues. The V and J ends lost 0 bases and 3 bases respectively, with 12 bases between them. The DNA for the CDR3 is TGTGCTAGTGGTTTGGTAGGCCCAACCAGCTACGAGCAGTACTTC. This gives the protein CASGLVGPTSYEQYF.

The rearrangement links TRBV5-4 to TRBJ1-1; possibly TRBD1 for D (6 bases). This CDR3 has 14 amino acids. With 0 bases removed from V and 1 base from J, the gap between germline ends came to 7 bases. Per the germline V gene, CDR1 is SGHNT and CDR2 is YYREEE (reference sequence). CDR3 nucleotide sequence: TGTGCCAGCAGCTTGGAGACAGGGAACACTGAAGCTTTCTTT. Its protein product is CASSLETGNTEAFF.

V is TRBV7-9 and J is TRBJ1-2, with D possibly TRBD1 on 5 matching bases. Trimming removed 0 bases from V and 8 bases from J, with 10 bases in between. This CDR3 comprises 13 residues. CDR1 is SEHNR, CDR2 FQNEAQ, per germline (reference sequence). The CDR3 DNA is TGTGCCAGCAGCTTAGCAGGGGCGAGGGGCTACACCTTC. This gives the protein CASSLAGARGYTF.

V gene TRBV6-5 combines with J gene TRBJ1-6, with 9 positions matching TRBD1. The CDR3 is 15 amino acids. From germline, CDR1 is MNHEY and CDR2 SVGAGI. Trimming took 2 bases from V and 14 from J; bases not matched to a gene: 10. CDR3: CASSYGDRDSWALHF. For the CDR3, the DNA is TGTGCCAGCAGTTACGGGGACAGGGACTCGTGGGCCCTCCACTTT.

The chain combines TRBV30 with TRBJ1-1, with 8 bases matching TRBD1. The trim removed 2 bases at V and 1 base at J, leaving 3 bases unmatched. Per the germline V gene, CDR1 is GTSNPN and CDR2 is SVGIG (reference sequence). The CDR3 is 14 amino acids. The CDR3 here is CAWSPGQGNTEAFF. CDR3 nucleotide sequence: TGTGCCTGGAGTCCCGGACAGGGGAACACTGAAGCTTTCTTT. Looking up the rest from reference TRBV30 and TRBJ1-1 gives the full variable domain: SQTIHQWPATLVQPVGSPLSLECTVEGTSNPNLYWYRQAAGRGLQLLFYSVGIGQISSEVPQNLSASRPQDRQFILSSKKLLLSDSGFYLCAWSPGQGNTEAFFGQGTRLTVV.

This clone appeared a single time. The chain joins TRBV30 to TRBJ1-5, with a possible D match to TRBD1 (5 bases). V was trimmed by 5 bases and J by 2 bases, leaving 7 bases between them. Germline V gives CDR1 GTSNPN, CDR2 SVGIG (reference sequence). The CDR3 runs 12 residues. The CDR3 DNA sequence: TGTGCCTGGGGGGGAGGCAATCAGCCCCAGCATTTT. Protein: CAWGGGNQPQHF.

V usage is TRBV2 and J usage is TRBJ2-3; 9 bases match TRBD1. The CDR3 consists of 15 residues. V trimming: 3 bases; J trimming: 5 bases; junction bases outside the gene matches: 6. CDR1 is SNHLY, CDR2 FYNNEI, per germline. CDR3 sequence reads: CASSERDRVRDTQYF. CDR3 DNA sequence: TGTGCCAGCAGTGAGAGGGACAGGGTGAGAGATACGCAGTATTTT. Full variable domain (outside the CDR3, taken from reference TRBV2 and TRBJ2-3): EPEVTQTPSHQVTQMGQEVILRCVPISNHLYFYWYRQILGQKVEFLVSFYNNEISEKSEIFDDQFSVERPDGSNFTLKIRSTKLEDSAMYFCASSERDRVRDTQYFGPGTRLTVL.

The CDR3 reads CASSLGHRGNQPQHF. The CDR3 coding sequence is TGTGCCAGCAGCTTAGGTCACAGGGGAAATCAGCCCCAGCATTTT. The chain recombines TRBV7-2 with TRBJ1-5; 7 nucleotides line up with TRBD1. There are 15 residues in the CDR3. V lost 1 base and J lost 4; bases outside the gene matches: 4. Germline V gene data show CDR1 as SGHTA and CDR2 as FQGNSA.

The chain carries TRBV19 and TRBJ2-5; 13 positions agree with TRBD2. The V segment lost 5 bases and the J segment 5 bases; nucleotides outside the gene matches: 8. Germline CDR1 LNHDA, CDR2 SQIVND (reference sequence). There are 16 residues in the CDR3. This chain's CDR3 is CASSAPGLAGRETQYF. CDR3 bases: TGTGCCAGTAGTGCACCGGGACTAGCGGGAAGGGAGACCCAGTACTTC.

V and J are TRBV7-3 and TRBJ1-1; TRBD1 is a possible D gene (6 bases). The V gene lost 0 bases and the J gene lost 1 base, with 9 bases spanning the gap. This CDR3 has 15 amino acids. Germline CDR1 is SGHTA and CDR2 is FQGTGA. The CDR3 DNA is TGTGCCAGCAGCTTAACAGGACAGTCGAACACTGAAGCTTTCTTT. This encodes CASSLTGQSNTEAFF.

This clone was detected once. The J gene is TRBJ1-2, the V gene TRBV7-2, with D perhaps matching TRBD1 (6 bases). The CDR3 spans 15 residues. Trimming left V 5 bases short and J 7 bases short, with 20 bases between. Germline V gene lookup returns CDR1 SGHTA and CDR2 FQGNSA. The CDR3 reads CASSRMGDTFPGYTF. The CDR3 DNA is TGTGCCAGCAGCCGAATGGGGGACACTTTTCCTGGCTACACCTTC.

The rearrangement joins TRBV28 to TRBJ1-5; D is unresolved. The CDR3 sequence is 12 residues long. The germline CDR1 and CDR2 sequences are MDHEN and SYDVKM. The ends were cut back, 3 bases at V and 6 bases at J, with 6 bases in the middle. CDR3 nucleotides: TGTGCCAGCAGTTTTTGGGGTCAGCCCCAGCATTTT. This sequence encodes CASSFWGQPQHF.

V usage is TRBV28 and J usage is TRBJ1-5; weak D call: TRBD1 (6 bases). Germline V lookup: CDR1 MDHEN, CDR2 SYDVKM. The CDR3 contains 14 residues. V was pared by 5 bases and J by 5 bases, with 13 bases between. CDR3 in DNA: TGTGCCAGCAGTAAACAGGGTTTCCATCAGCCCCAGCATTTT. This translates into CASSKQGFHQPQHF.

The J gene is TRBJ1-1, the V gene TRBV4-3; TRBD1 might be the D (5 bases). The V and J ends lost 0 bases and 4 bases respectively, with 15 bases between them. The germline V gene has CDR1 LGHNA and CDR2 YSLEER. The CDR3 is made up of 16 amino acids. Written as DNA, the CDR3 is TGCGCCAGCAGCCAAGAACCCTCCAGGGTGGGCACTGAAGCTTTCTTT. Translation: CASSQEPSRVGTEAFF.

Comment on this clone: The junction departs from the called germline gene at one end, perhaps through a read error. V is TRBV7-7 and J is TRBJ2-5; unclear D gene. The DNA end is more similar to TRBJ2-7, so the J call may be wrong. Germline CDR1 SSHAT, CDR2 FNYEAQ (reference sequence). This CDR3 spans 13 amino acids. In DNA form, the CDR3 reads TGTGCTAGCAGCTTAGCTATGGGCTACGAGCAGTACTTC. Its translation is CASSLAMGYEQYF.

This chain uses TRBV11-3 with TRBJ1-2; no reliable D call. V was clipped by 0 bases and J by 11 bases, with 28 bases between them. Germline V gene lookup returns CDR1 SGHNT and CDR2 YENEEA. CDR3 length: 18 amino acids. CDR3 sequence (DNA): TGTGCCAGCAGCTTAGACACAGTGGTGGACGAGCTCGCGACGAAGTACACCTTC. It translates to CASSLDTVVDELATKYTF.

This clone was observed once. The V call is TRBV27, the J call TRBJ1-1; TRBD1 is a possible D gene (5 bases). The CDR3 is 13 amino acids. V shed 6 bases and J shed 9 bases, with 17 bases lying between them. Germline V gene data show CDR1 as MNHEY and CDR2 as SMNVEV (reference sequence). CDR3: CASRPTGGSKAFF. The DNA of the CDR3 is TGTGCCAGCAGACCCACCGGGGGGAGCAAAGCTTTCTTT.

V and J are TRBV10-3 and TRBJ2-2, with D unresolved. Germline V gene lookup returns CDR1 ENHRY and CDR2 SYGVKD. V was shortened by 4 bases and J by 3 bases, with 3 bases between the two germline ends. CDR3 length: 12 residues. DNA for the CDR3: TGTGCCATCAGTGCGGACACCGGGGAGCTGTTTTTT. Amino acids: CAISADTGELFF.